The T cell receptor beta chain described here comes from a study of Ad26.COV2.S vaccination and SARS-CoV-2 variants. On the study more broadly: Participants got Ad26.COV2.S intramuscularly, once or twice 56 days apart.

General study findings and limits: After vaccination, reports described spike-specific CD8+ and CD4+ T cell responses as showing substantial breadth.

The germline V gene has CDR1 LGHNA and CDR2 YSLEER. With V trimmed by 1 base and J by 7 bases, 4 bases remained unmatched. The CDR3 is made up of 14 amino acids. Comments on this clone: The antigen remains unidentified.

The protocol was immunoSEQ multiplex PCR, while the TCRdb copy is restricted to in-frame clones and leaves out a portion. Here the sample spans about 350,000 clones, roughly 91% being singletons. The sample's treatment: around 19 received Ad26.COV2.S at low or high dose, single or two shots; 5 received placebo; per-sample allocation not given. Sampling was performed 63 days after the first vaccine or placebo injection. Donation was by an adult aged 18-55 years who was in Boston. Sequencing used peripheral blood, obtained in a trial of Ad26.COV2.S vaccine versus placebo. This sequence originates from a person aged 18-65 years who received the Ad26.COV2.S COVID-19 vaccine or a placebo. This chain connects TRBV4-3 to TRBJ1-1; 9 nucleotides agree with TRBD1. CDR3 region: CASSQVQGAVEAFF. CDR3 nucleotides: TGCGCCAGCAGCCAAGTACAGGGGGCTGTTGAAGCTTTCTTT.